This entry is about one TCR beta chain. Its specificity is not known. These data originate in a study of long-term antiretroviral therapy in people with HIV. Study-level points and caveats: Post-ART, diversity grew, though it stayed under transplant donor control levels. Repertoires with HIV possessed tighter CDR3 length spans than those of controls.

V was clipped by 6 bases and J by 1 base, with 13 bases between them. The CDR3 sequence is 13 residues long. Germline CDR1 and CDR2: SQVTM and ANQGSEA. It was in the United States that all participants with HIV were treated. The samples comprised 1-10 million cryopreserved PBMC ahead of DNA extraction. Samples were assayed with immunoSEQ v3.0 at survey level. Profiled with immunoSEQ multiplex PCR; TCRdb holds only in-frame clones, not every one. The sample contains 20,000 to 25,000 clones, approximately 85% of which appear only once. The sequence derives from a man aged 25-45 years with HIV. This chain links TRBV29-1 with TRBJ2-7; tentative D call: TRBD1 (6 bases). The sequencing used unsorted PBMCs, collected 1.5 years after starting antiretroviral therapy. CDR3 sequence: CSVETGESYEQYF. The CDR3 region has the DNA TGCAGCGTAGAGACAGGTGAATCCTACGAGCAGTACTTC.